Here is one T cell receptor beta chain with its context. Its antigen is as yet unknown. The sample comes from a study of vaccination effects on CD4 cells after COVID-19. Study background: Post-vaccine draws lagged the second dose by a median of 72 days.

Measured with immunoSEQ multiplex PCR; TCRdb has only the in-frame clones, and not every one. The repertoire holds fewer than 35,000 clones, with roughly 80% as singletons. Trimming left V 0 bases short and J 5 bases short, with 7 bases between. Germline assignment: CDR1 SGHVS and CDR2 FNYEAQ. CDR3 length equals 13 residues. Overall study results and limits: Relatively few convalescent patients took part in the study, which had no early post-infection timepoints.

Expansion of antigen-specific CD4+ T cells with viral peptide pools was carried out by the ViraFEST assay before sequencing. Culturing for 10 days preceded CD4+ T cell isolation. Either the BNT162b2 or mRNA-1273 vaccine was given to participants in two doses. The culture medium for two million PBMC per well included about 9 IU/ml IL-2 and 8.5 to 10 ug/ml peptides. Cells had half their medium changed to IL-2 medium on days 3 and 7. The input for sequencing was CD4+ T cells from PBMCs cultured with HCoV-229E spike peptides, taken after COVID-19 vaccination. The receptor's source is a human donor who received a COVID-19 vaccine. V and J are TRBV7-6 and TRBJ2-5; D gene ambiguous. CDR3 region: CASSLAVTETQYF. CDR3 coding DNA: TGTGCCAGCAGCTTAGCCGTGACGGAGACCCAGTACTTC.